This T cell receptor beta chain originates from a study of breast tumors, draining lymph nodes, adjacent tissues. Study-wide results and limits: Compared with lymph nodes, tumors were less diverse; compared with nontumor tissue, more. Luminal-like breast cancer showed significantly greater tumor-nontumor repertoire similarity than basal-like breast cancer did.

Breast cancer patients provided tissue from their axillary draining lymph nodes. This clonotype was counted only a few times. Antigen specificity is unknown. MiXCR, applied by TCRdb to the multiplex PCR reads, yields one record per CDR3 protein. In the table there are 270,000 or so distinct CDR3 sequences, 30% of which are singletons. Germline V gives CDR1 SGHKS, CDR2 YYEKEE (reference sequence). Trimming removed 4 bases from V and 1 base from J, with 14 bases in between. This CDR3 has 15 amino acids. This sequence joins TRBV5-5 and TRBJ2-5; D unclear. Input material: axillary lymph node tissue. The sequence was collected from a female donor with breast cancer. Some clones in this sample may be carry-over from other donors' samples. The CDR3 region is CASSAYNVLQETQYF. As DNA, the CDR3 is TGTGCCAGCAGCGCATACAACGTTCTCCAAGAGACCCAGTACTTC. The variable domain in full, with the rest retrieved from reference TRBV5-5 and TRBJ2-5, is DAGVTQSPTHLIKTRGQQVTLRCSPISGHKSVSWYQQVLGQGPQFIFQYYEKEERGRGNFPDRFSARQFPNYSSELNVNALLLGDSALYLCASSAYNVLQETQYFGPGTRLLVL.